Shown below are 6 T cell receptor beta chains from a single sample sequenced in a study of blood T cell repertoires in COVID-19. Profiling relied on immunoSEQ multiplex PCR, and the TCRdb table lists in-frame clones only, not all of them. The data contain tens of thousands of clones, over 75% of them singletons. Sequencing was done on a sample of peripheral blood. Receptors were obtained from a human donor with acute or convalescent COVID-19. The donor label of this sample is uncertain.

The rearrangement uses TRBV14 and TRBJ1-1, with D possibly TRBD1 on 6 matching bases. Germline CDR1 reads SGHDN; CDR2 reads FVKESK. Trimming shortened V by 2 bases and J by 7 bases, and 14 bases separated the two germline ends. This CDR3 comprises 14 residues. CDR3 coding DNA: TGTGCCAGCAGCCAACAGGGGTTACGCCGTGAAGCTTTCTTT. It is translated as CASSQQGLRREAFF.

This clone was found a few times. The chain joins TRBV3-1 (or the pseudogene TRBV3-2) to TRBJ2-3; 11 bases are shared with TRBD2. V shed 4 bases, J shed 3 bases, and the junction held 3 bases outside the gene matches. Germline values: CDR1 LGHDT, CDR2 YNNKEL (reference sequence). There are 15 residues in the CDR3. Here the CDR3 reads CASSPTSGGTDTQYF. The CDR3 coding sequence is TGTGCCAGCAGCCCCACTAGCGGGGGTACAGATACGCAGTATTTT.

This rearrangement joins TRBV6-5 to TRBJ2-7; no clear D gene. The germline V gene encodes CDR1 MNHEY and CDR2 SVGAGI. V lost 2 bases to trimming and J lost 5 bases, with 4 bases between them. The CDR3 has 11 amino acids. Here the CDR3 DNA reads TGTGCCAGCAGTTACGGCCACGAGCAGTACTTC. It translates to CASSYGHEQYF.

The chain recombines TRBV6-5 with TRBJ1-5; D perhaps matches TRBD1 (5 bases). V lost 6 bases to trimming and J lost 2 bases, with 8 bases between them. CDR3 size: 13 residues. Looked up from germline, CDR1 is MNHEY and CDR2 is SVGAGI. This CDR3 is CASSSTGNQPQHF. In DNA, the CDR3 is TGTGCCAGCAGCTCGACAGGCAATCAGCCCCAGCATTTT.

V is TRBV4-3 and J is TRBJ1-4, with D possibly matching TRBD1 (6 bases). Germline V CDR1 and CDR2: LGHNA, YSLEER. The V and J ends lost 1 base and 3 bases respectively, with 12 bases between them. This CDR3 comprises 16 residues. DNA for the CDR3: TGCGCCAGCAGCCAAGGGACAGCCCCTGCTAATGAAAAACTGTTTTTT. Amino acid sequence: CASSQGTAPANEKLFF.

The chain joins TRBV7-6 to TRBJ1-2; TRBD1 matches at 8 bases. CDR3 length equals 11 residues. Trimming at V came to 10 bases and at J to 8 bases, leaving 6 bases not matched to a gene. Germline-derived CDR1 and CDR2 are SGHVS and FNYEAQ. The CDR3 loop reads CATSDREGYTF. CDR3 bases: TGTGCCACCTCGGACAGGGAAGGCTACACCTTC.